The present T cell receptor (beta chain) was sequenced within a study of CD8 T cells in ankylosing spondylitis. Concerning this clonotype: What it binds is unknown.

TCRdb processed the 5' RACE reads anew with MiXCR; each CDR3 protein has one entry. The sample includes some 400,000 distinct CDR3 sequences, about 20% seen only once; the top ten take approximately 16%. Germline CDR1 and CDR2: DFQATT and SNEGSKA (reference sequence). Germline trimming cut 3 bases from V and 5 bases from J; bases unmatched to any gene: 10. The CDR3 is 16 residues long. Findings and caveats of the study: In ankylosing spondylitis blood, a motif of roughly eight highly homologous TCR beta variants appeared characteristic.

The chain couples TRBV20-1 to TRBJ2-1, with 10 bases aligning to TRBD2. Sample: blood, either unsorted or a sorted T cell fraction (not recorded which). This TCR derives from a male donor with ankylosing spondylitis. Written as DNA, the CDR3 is TGCAGTGCTAGGCCCCCGCTAGCGGGAGTGAACAATGAGCAGTTCTTC. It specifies CSARPPLAGVNNEQFF.